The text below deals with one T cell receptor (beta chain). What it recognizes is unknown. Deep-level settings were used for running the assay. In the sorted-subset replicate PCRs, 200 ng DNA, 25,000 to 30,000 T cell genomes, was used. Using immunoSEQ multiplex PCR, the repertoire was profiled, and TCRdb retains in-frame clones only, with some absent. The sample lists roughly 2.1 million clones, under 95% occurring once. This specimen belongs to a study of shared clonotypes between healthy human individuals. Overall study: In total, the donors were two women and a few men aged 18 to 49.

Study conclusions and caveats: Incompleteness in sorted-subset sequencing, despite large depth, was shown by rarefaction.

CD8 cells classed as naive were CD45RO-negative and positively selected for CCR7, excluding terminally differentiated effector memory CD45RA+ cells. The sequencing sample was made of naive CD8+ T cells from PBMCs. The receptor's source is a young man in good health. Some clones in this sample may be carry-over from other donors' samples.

The CDR3 sequence is CASSLLLANEQFF. The CDR3 DNA sequence: TGTGCCAGCAGTTTACTACTAGCCAATGAGCAGTTCTTC. The V and J genes are TRBV27 and TRBJ2-1; TRBD2 is a possible D gene (6 bases). Germline assignment: CDR1 MNHEY and CDR2 SMNVEV (reference sequence). The CDR3 is 13 amino acids. The V end was cut by 2 bases, the J end by 6 bases, with 8 bases between.